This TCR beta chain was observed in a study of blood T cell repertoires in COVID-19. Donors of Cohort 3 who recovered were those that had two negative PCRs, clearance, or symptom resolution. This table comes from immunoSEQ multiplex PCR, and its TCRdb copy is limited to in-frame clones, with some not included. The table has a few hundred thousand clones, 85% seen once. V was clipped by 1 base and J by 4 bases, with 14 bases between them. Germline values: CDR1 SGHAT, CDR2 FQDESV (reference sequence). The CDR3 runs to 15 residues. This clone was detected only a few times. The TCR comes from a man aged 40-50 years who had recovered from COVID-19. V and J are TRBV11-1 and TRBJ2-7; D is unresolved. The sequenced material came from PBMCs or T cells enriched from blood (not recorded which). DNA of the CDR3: TGTGCCAGCAGCTTAGGTCCAGAAAAGACTTACGAGCAGTACTTC. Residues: CASSLGPEKTYEQYF.